The source of this T cell receptor (beta chain) is a study of CD8+CD57+ T cells in acquired aplastic anemia. Overall study: Sorted cells (CD4+ and CD8+) yielded DNA amounts that averaged 3.2 ug.

Points from the study as a whole: Researchers reported that CD8+ Simpson's diversity was not significantly different in patients versus controls. Between patients and controls, some 31 CD8+ CDR3 sequences were found in common.

V lost 6 bases and J lost 4, with 7 bases in between. Per germline, CDR1 LNHDA and CDR2 SQIVND (reference sequence). CDR3 size: 12 residues. TCR beta VDJ combinations and CDR3 sequences were profiled from genomic DNA. Each CDR3 protein is one row after TCRdb ran MiXCR on the reads. The sample shows some 170,000 distinct CDR3 sequences, about 45% of them seen only once. Patients chosen for sequencing had CD8+CD57+ cells that had expanded, as shown by flow cytometry. With no exception, the patients had severe acquired aplastic anemia. This clonotype was observed many times. Antigen specificity is unknown.

The V call is TRBV19, the J call TRBJ1-5; a weak D match, TRBD1 (6 bases). The material sequenced was sorted CD4+, CD8+, or CD8+CD57+ T cells (not recorded which) from PBMCs. This receptor was taken from a human donor with aplastic anemia. DNA of the CDR3: TGTGCCAGTAGACAGGGAAATCAGCCCCAGCATTTT. Translation: CASRQGNQPQHF. The whole variable domain, remainder taken from reference TRBV19 and TRBJ1-5, is DGGITQSPKYLFRKEGQNVTLSCEQNLNHDAMYWYRQDPGQGLRLIYYSQIVNDFQKGDIAEGYSVSREKKESFPLTVTSAQKNPTAFYLCASRQGNQPQHFGDGTRLSIL.